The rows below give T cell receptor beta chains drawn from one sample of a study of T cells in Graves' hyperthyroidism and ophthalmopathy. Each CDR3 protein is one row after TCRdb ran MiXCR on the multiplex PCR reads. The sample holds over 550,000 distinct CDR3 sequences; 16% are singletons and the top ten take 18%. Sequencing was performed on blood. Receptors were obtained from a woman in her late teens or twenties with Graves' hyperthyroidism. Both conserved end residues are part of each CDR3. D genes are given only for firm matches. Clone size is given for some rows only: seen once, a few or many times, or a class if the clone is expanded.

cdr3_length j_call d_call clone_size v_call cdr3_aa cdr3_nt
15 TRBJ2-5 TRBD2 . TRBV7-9 CASSLGAGVGETQYF TGTGCCAGCAGCTTGGGAGCGGGAGTGGGGGAGACCCAGTACTTC
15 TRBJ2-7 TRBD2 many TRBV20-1 CSARDKAGELYEQYF TGCAGTGCTAGAGACAAGGCGGGAGAGCTCTACGAGCAGTACTTC
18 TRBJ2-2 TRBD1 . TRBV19 CASSPIGTGTPDTGELFF TGTGCCAGTAGCCCAATAGGGACAGGGACACCGGACACCGGGGAGCTGTTTTTT
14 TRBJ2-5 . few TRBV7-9 CANSSRPLPETQYF TGTGCCAACAGCTCCAGGCCCCTTCCAGAGACCCAGTACTTC
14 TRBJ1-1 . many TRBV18 CASSPPNLNTEAFF TGTGCCAGCTCACCACCGAACCTGAACACTGAAGCTTTCTTT
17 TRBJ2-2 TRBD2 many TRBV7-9 CASRNTRLAENTGELFF TGTGCCAGCAGAAATACCCGACTAGCCGAAAACACCGGGGAGCTGTTTTTT
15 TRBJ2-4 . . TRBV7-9 CASSLTSLAKNIQYF TGTGCCAGCAGCTTGACCAGTCTAGCCAAAAACATTCAGTACTTC
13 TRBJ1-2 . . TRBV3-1 CASSQLIKGPHTF TGTGCCAGCAGCCAACTCATAAAGGGCCCCCACACCTTC
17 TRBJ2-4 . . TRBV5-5 CASSPRGEMLAKNIQYF TGTGCCAGCAGCCCCCGAGGGGAGATGTTAGCCAAAAACATTCAGTACTTC
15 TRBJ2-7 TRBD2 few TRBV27 CARGLAGPTSYEQYF TGTGCCAGGGGACTAGCGGGACCGACATCCTACGAGCAGTACTTC
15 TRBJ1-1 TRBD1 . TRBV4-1 CASSSPTGKNTEAFF TGCGCCAGCAGCTCACCGACAGGGAAGAACACTGAAGCTTTCTTT
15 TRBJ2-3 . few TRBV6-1 CASSVQLQSTDTQYF TGTGCCAGCAGTGTTCAGTTACAGTCGACAGATACGCAGTATTTT
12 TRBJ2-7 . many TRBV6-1 CATNEQGNEQYF TGTGCCACCAATGAACAGGGAAACGAGCAGTACTTC